The 25 T cell receptor beta chains listed next were all sequenced from one sample in a study of shared clonotypes between healthy human individuals. Terminally differentiated effector memory CD45RA+ cells were excluded from the naive CD8 cells, which were CD45RO-negative and positively selected for CCR7. The data were produced by immunoSEQ multiplex PCR, yet TCRdb's version contains in-frame clones alone and is incomplete. The sample includes roughly 2.1 million clones, about 93% seen only once; the top ten take around 1.7%. The sequenced material came from naive CD8+ T cells from PBMCs. The receptors stem from a man between 18 and 35 years old in good health. Some clones in this sample may be carry-over from other donors' samples.

The chain links TRBV5-1 to TRBJ2-1, with D perhaps matching TRBD2 (6 bases). Per the germline V gene, CDR1 is SGHRS and CDR2 is YFSETQ. V was trimmed by 5 bases and J by 9 bases, leaving 15 bases between them. CDR3 length: 13 residues. CDR3 bases: TGCGCCAGCAGGCCGAATCGGGAGCCTGAGCAGTTCTTC. This encodes CASRPNREPEQFF.

The V gene is TRBV30, the J gene TRBJ2-7; D uncertain. CDR3 length: 11 amino acids. V was trimmed by 3 bases and J by 4 bases, leaving 7 bases between them. In germline, CDR1 is GTSNPN, CDR2 SVGIG (reference sequence). The CDR3 loop is CAWRTVYEQYF. CDR3 bases: TGTGCCTGGAGGACGGTATACGAGCAGTACTTC.

The chain combines TRBV27 with TRBJ2-1, with no clear D. The germline V gene encodes CDR1 MNHEY and CDR2 SMNVEV (reference sequence). Between the trimmed V and J ends, which lost 0 bases and 4 bases, there was a span of 16 bases. The CDR3 has 17 amino acids. The CDR3 region is CASSLSAAADPYNEQFF. The CDR3 region has the DNA TGTGCCAGCAGTTTATCTGCCGCGGCCGACCCTTACAATGAGCAGTTCTTC.

The rearrangement links TRBV11-2 to TRBJ2-7; D is possibly TRBD1 or TRBD2 (5 bases each). Trimming stripped 1 base from V and 4 bases from J, with 20 bases between. Germline loops: CDR1 SGHAT, CDR2 FQNNGV. The CDR3 runs 17 residues. The CDR3 sequence is CASSLAPSRDQIYEQYF. As DNA, the CDR3 is TGTGCCAGCAGCTTAGCTCCCTCCCGGGACCAAATTTACGAGCAGTACTTC.

This sequence joins TRBV18 and TRBJ2-2, with TRBD2 identical over 10 bases. V lost 0 bases to trimming and J lost 5 bases; unmatched junction nucleotides: 6. The CDR3 covers 17 residues. Germline lookup yields CDR1 KGHSH and CDR2 LQKENI. Written as DNA, the CDR3 is TGTGCCAGCTCACCACCTGGGCTAGCGGGAGTAACCGGGGAGCTGTTTTTT. Its protein is CASSPPGLAGVTGELFF.

The chain has TRBV19 and TRBJ1-1, with D possibly being TRBD1 (6 bases). Trimming left V 3 bases short and J 1 base short, with 12 bases between. This CDR3 region has 15 residues. Germline assignment: CDR1 LNHDA and CDR2 SQIVND (reference sequence). Written as DNA, the CDR3 is TGTGCCAGTAGTATGGTACCAGGGGAGAACACTGAAGCTTTCTTT. It codes for CASSMVPGENTEAFF.

This chain uses TRBV5-6 with TRBJ1-5, with D possibly matching TRBD1 (5 bases). Germline V gives CDR1 SGHDT, CDR2 YYEEEE. The CDR3 spans 12 residues. The V gene lost 3 bases and the J gene lost 7 bases, with 8 bases spanning the gap. CDR3 in DNA: TGTGCCAGCAGCTCAGGGAGCCAGCCCCAGCATTTT. This codes for CASSSGSQPQHF.

V usage is TRBV2 and J usage is TRBJ2-5; 10 bases map to TRBD2. With V trimmed by 3 bases and J by 5 bases, 3 bases remained unmatched. The germline CDR1 and CDR2 sequences are SNHLY and FYNNEI. The CDR3 has 14 residues. In nucleotides, the CDR3 is TGTGCCAGCAGTGATAGCGGGAGGTGGGAGACCCAGTACTTC. Translation gives CASSDSGRWETQYF. The entire variable domain, with the rest obtained from reference TRBV2 and TRBJ2-5, is as follows: EPEVTQTPSHQVTQMGQEVILRCVPISNHLYFYWYRQILGQKVEFLVSFYNNEISEKSEIFDDQFSVERPDGSNFTLKIRSTKLEDSAMYFCASSDSGRWETQYFGPGTRLLVL.

J is TRBJ2-7 and V is TRBV9; the match to TRBD1 covers 8 bases. The CDR3 totals 16 residues. CDR1 is SGDLS and CDR2 is YYNGEE in the germline V gene. Germline trimming cut 3 bases from V and 2 bases from J; bases unmatched to any gene: 10. Here the CDR3 reads CASSASRDRTTYEQYF. CDR3 DNA: TGTGCCAGCAGCGCATCCCGGGACAGGACGACCTACGAGCAGTACTTC.

This clone was seen once. The chain uses TRBV9 and TRBJ1-5; D is unresolved. Germline lookup yields CDR1 SGDLS and CDR2 YYNGEE. V dropped 0 bases and J dropped 8 bases, with 21 bases sitting between them. There are 17 residues in the CDR3. The CDR3 region has the DNA TGTGCCAGCAGCGTAGGAACGGACTTATATTCCGGGGAGCCCCAGCATTTT. It yields the protein CASSVGTDLYSGEPQHF.

Only one count was recorded for this clone. At the DNA level, this CDR3 is encoded by other sequences in the same sample as well. The chain combines TRBV5-6 with TRBJ2-1; perhaps TRBD2 as D (5 bases). This CDR3 contains 13 residues. The germline CDR1 and CDR2 sequences are SGHDT and YYEEEE. The V end was cut by 2 bases, the J end by 4 bases, with 7 bases between. In DNA, the CDR3 is TGTGCCAGCAGCTTAGGCGGGTACAATGAGCAGTTCTTC. Translated: CASSLGGYNEQFF.

The rearrangement links TRBV19 to TRBJ2-3, with no clear D. The length of the CDR3 is 15 residues. From germline, CDR1 is LNHDA and CDR2 SQIVND (reference sequence). Deletions cut 6 bases from V and 2 bases from J, with 15 bases between. CDR3 DNA sequence: TGTGCCAGTAGCACCTTCTCGCGGATCACAGATACGCAGTATTTT. Translated, it gives CASSTFSRITDTQYF.

This clone has a single count. The same CDR3 is also encoded by other DNA sequences in this sample. The chain combines TRBV29-1 with TRBJ2-3; D remains ambiguous. This CDR3 spans 12 amino acids. The V and J ends lost 7 bases and 2 bases respectively, with 10 bases between them. The germline CDR1 and CDR2 sequences are SQVTM and ANQGSEA. The CDR3 spells CSGLGTTDTQYF. The DNA of the CDR3 is TGCAGCGGGCTGGGTACCACAGATACGCAGTATTTT.

CDR3 DNA sequence: TGTGCCAGCAGCTTTCGGATAGTGCACCGGTATGGCTACACCTTC. Its protein is CASSFRIVHRYGYTF. The chain is built from TRBV5-6 and TRBJ1-2; D gene ambiguous. The V gene's germline CDR1 is SGHDT and CDR2 YYEEEE. The V end was cut by 2 bases, the J end by 5 bases, with 16 bases between. This CDR3 has 15 amino acids.

V and J are TRBV7-6 and TRBJ2-1; tentative D call: TRBD2 (6 bases). CDR3 length: 16 residues. The V end was cut by 1 base, the J end by 4 bases, with 14 bases between. The germline CDR1 and CDR2 sequences are SGHVS and FNYEAQ. The CDR3 DNA reads as TGTGCCAGCAGCTTAGTTAGCGGCGGAACATACAATGAGCAGTTCTTC. The encoded protein is CASSLVSGGTYNEQFF. The full variable domain, in which reference TRBV7-6 and TRBJ2-1 provide the parts outside the CDR3, is GAGVSQSPRYKVTKRGQDVALRCDPISGHVSLYWYRQALGQGPEFLTYFNYEAQQDKSGLPNDRFSAERPEGSISTLTIQRTEQRDSAMYRCASSLVSGGTYNEQFFGPGTRLTVL.

V gene TRBV5-1 combines with J gene TRBJ1-1; unclear D gene. V lost 0 bases to trimming and J lost 7 bases, with 10 bases between them. This CDR3 spans 13 amino acids. Looked up from germline, CDR1 is SGHRS and CDR2 is YFSETQ. The CDR3 region has the DNA TGCGCCAGCAGCTTGGCCCCACCATTTGAAGCTTTCTTT. The encoded protein is CASSLAPPFEAFF.

Only a few counts were recorded for this clone. Here the CDR3 reads CASRGALEAFF. The CDR3 nucleotides read TGTGCCAGCCGAGGGGCCCTGGAAGCTTTCTTT. V is TRBV27 and J is TRBJ1-1, with D possibly being TRBD1 (5 bases). This CDR3 comprises 11 residues. V gave up 8 bases and J gave up 8 bases, with 12 bases separating them. The germline gives CDR1 MNHEY, CDR2 SMNVEV (reference sequence).

The J gene is TRBJ1-5, the V gene TRBV4-1, with no clear D. Germline V gene sequence: CDR1 MGHRA, CDR2 YSYEKL. V gave up 0 bases and J gave up 2 bases, with 14 bases separating them. CDR3 length equals 17 residues. The CDR3 loop is CASSQERGEIGNQPQHF. The DNA for the CDR3 is TGCGCCAGCAGCCAAGAGAGAGGAGAGATAGGCAATCAGCCCCAGCATTTT.

V gene TRBV7-8 combines with J gene TRBJ2-3; 10 nucleotides line up with TRBD2. The J segment lost 0 bases and the V segment lost 1 base, leaving 7 bases of the junction unmatched. This CDR3 has 18 residues. Germline V gene data show CDR1 as SGHVS and CDR2 as FQNEAQ. The CDR3 nucleotides read TGTGCCAGCAGCTTAGAACCGGGACTAGCGTATAGCACAGATACGCAGTATTTT. Protein: CASSLEPGLAYSTDTQYF.

The chain uses TRBV28 and TRBJ2-7; 12 bases match TRBD2. With V trimmed by 2 bases and J by 12 bases, 5 bases remained unmatched. This CDR3 is built from 13 residues. CDR1 MDHEN and CDR2 SYDVKM come from the germline V gene. CDR3: CASSLPGLAGLYF. CDR3 sequence (DNA): TGTGCCAGCAGTTTACCAGGACTAGCGGGATTGTACTTC.

The chain joins TRBV14 to TRBJ2-7; the D gene is possibly TRBD2 (5 bases). The CDR3 runs to 13 residues. Germline V CDR1 and CDR2: SGHDN, FVKESK. The ends were cut back, 4 bases at V and 6 bases at J, with 13 bases in the middle. Here the CDR3 DNA reads TGTGCCAGCAGCCCGGGAAACCCGCCCGAGCAGTACTTC. Its translation: CASSPGNPPEQYF.

Notes on this clone: Different DNA sequences within this sample yield the same CDR3. This rearrangement joins TRBV10-3 to TRBJ2-7; the D is unclear. CDR1 is ENHRY and CDR2 is SYGVKD in the germline V gene. Trimming pared 3 bases from V and 0 bases from J, leaving 6 bases between. This CDR3 contains 13 residues. CDR3 DNA sequence: TGTGCCATCAGTGACGGCAGCTCCTACGAGCAGTACTTC. It specifies CAISDGSSYEQYF.

This chain joins TRBV7-6 and TRBJ1-3; TRBD1 might be the D (5 bases). The CDR3 spans 14 residues. V lost 6 bases to trimming and J lost 1 base, with 10 bases between them. The germline gives CDR1 SGHVS, CDR2 FNYEAQ. The CDR3 DNA follows: TGTGCCAGCAGTGGAGACAGATCTGGAAACACCATATATTTT. Amino acids: CASSGDRSGNTIYF.

This sequence joins TRBV7-9 and TRBJ1-1; D is uncertain. The CDR3 totals 14 residues. Trimming removed 3 bases at V and 6 bases at J, with 14 bases between. The germline gives CDR1 SEHNR, CDR2 FQNEAQ (reference sequence). The CDR3 DNA reads TGTGCCAGCAGCTTTCTGGCACCCCAGGCTGAAGCTTTCTTT. Its protein is CASSFLAPQAEAFF.

The chain uses TRBV19 and TRBJ1-2; D perhaps matches TRBD1 (5 bases). Germline V gives CDR1 LNHDA, CDR2 SQIVND (reference sequence). V was trimmed by 6 bases and J by 4 bases, leaving 12 bases between them. The CDR3 consists of 13 residues. CDR3 loop: CASRPLRGYGYTF. CDR3 DNA sequence: TGTGCCAGTAGGCCACTTAGGGGCTATGGCTACACCTTC.